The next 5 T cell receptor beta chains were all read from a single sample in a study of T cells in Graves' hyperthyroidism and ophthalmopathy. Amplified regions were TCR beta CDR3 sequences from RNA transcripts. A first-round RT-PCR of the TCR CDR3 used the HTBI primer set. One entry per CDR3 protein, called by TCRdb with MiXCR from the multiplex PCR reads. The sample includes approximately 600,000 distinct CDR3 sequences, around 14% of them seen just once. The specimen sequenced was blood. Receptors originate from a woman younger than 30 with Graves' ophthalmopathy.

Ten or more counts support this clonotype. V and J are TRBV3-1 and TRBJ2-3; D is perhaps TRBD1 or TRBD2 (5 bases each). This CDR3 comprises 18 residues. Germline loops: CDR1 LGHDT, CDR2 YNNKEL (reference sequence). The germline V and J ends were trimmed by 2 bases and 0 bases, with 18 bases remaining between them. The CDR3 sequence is CASSQLSDGDPSTDTQYF. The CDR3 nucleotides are TGTGCCAGCAGCCAACTTTCTGATGGGGACCCTAGCACAGATACGCAGTATTTT.

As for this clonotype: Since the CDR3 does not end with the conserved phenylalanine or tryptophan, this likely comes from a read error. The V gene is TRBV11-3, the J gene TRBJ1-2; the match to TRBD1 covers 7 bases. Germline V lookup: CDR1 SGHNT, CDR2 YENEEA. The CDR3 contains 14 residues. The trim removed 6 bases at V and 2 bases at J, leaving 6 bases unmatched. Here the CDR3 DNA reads TGTGCCAGCAGACCACCGGGACAGAACTATGGCTACACCCTC. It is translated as CASRPPGQNYGYTL.

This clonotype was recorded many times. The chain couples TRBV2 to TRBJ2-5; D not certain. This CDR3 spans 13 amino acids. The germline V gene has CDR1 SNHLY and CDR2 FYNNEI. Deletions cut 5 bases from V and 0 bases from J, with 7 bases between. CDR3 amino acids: CASSRADQETQYF. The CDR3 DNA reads TGTGCCAGCAGTAGGGCGGACCAAGAGACCCAGTACTTC.

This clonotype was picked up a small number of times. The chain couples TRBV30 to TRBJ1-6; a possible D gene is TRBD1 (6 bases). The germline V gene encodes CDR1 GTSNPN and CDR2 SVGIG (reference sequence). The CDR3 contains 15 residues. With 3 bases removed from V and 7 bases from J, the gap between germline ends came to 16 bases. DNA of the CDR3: TGTGCCTGGAGGGGACCCGGACAGCCCAATTCACCCCTCCACTTT. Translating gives CAWRGPGQPNSPLHF.

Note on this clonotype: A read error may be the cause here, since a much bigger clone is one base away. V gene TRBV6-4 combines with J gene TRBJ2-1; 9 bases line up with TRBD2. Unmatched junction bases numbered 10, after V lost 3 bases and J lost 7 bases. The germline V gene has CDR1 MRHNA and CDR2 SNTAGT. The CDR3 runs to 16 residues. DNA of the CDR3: TGTGCCAGCAGTGAGTCAGCGGGAGGAGGCCGTAATGAGCAGTTCTTC. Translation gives CASSESAGGGRNEQFF.